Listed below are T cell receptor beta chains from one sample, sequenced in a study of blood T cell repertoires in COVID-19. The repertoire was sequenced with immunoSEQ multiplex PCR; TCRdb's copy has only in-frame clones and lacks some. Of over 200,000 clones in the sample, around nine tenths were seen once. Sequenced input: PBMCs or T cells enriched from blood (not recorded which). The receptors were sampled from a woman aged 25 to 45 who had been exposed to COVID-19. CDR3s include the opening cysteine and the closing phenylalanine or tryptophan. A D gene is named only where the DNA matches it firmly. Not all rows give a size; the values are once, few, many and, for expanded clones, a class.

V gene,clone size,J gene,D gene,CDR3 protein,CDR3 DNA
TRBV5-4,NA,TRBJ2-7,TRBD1,CASSLATGGPYEQYF,TGTGCCAGCAGCTTGGCCACAGGGGGACCCTACGAGCAGTACTTC
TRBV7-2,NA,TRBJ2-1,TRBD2,CASSLSAGAYNEQFF,TGTGCCAGCAGCTTATCAGCGGGAGCCTACAATGAGCAGTTCTTC
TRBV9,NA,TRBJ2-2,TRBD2,CASSVHSGVAISGELFF,TGTGCCAGCAGCGTACATAGCGGGGTAGCCATTTCCGGGGAGCTGTTTTTT
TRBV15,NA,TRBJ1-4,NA,CATSRDGQQNEKLFF,TGTGCCACCAGCAGGGACGGACAGCAAAATGAAAAACTGTTTTTT
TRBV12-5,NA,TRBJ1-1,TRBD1,CASGLAGGTEAFF,TGTGCTAGTGGTTTGGCAGGGGGGACTGAAGCTTTCTTT
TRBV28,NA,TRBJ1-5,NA,CAGQEGPGGNQPQHF,TGTGCCGGCCAGGAGGGCCCTGGTGGCAATCAGCCCCAGCATTTT
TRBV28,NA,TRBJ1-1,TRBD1,CASSSTGVTEAFF,TGTGCCAGCAGTTCCACAGGGGTCACTGAAGCTTTCTTT
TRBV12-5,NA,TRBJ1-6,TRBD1,CASGLVNRGYNSPLHF,TGTGCTAGTGGTTTGGTAAACAGGGGTTATAATTCACCCCTCCACTTT
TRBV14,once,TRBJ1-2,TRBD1,CASSPRPGQPRGYTF,TGTGCCAGCAGCCCCAGACCGGGACAGCCTCGTGGCTACACCTTC
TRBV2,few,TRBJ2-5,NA,CASSEVNGGETQYF,TGTGCCAGCAGTGAAGTAAACGGGGGAGAGACCCAGTACTTC
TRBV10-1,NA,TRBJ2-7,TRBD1,CASSVGQGVEQYF,TGCGCCAGCAGCGTCGGACAGGGGGTTGAGCAGTACTTC
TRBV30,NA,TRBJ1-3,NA,CAWSQPRGASGNTIYF,TGTGCCTGGAGCCAACCCCGGGGGGCCTCTGGAAACACCATATATTTT
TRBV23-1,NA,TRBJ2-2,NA,CASVTGRAGELFF,TGCGCCAGCGTAACAGGGAGAGCCGGGGAGCTGTTTTTT
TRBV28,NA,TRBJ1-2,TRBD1,CASRLTGANGYTF,TGTGCCAGCAGGCTGACAGGGGCAAACGGCTACACCTTC
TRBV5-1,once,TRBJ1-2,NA,CATYALVGGYGYTF,TGCGCCACCTATGCTCTGGTGGGAGGCTATGGCTACACCTTC
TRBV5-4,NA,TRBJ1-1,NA,CASSLKRLNTEAFF,TGTGCCAGCAGCTTGAAGAGATTGAACACTGAAGCTTTCTTT
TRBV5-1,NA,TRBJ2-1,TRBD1,CASSLDPKGQGSNEQFF,TGCGCCAGCAGCTTGGACCCGAAGGGACAGGGGTCCAATGAGCAGTTCTTC
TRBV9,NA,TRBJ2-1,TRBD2,CASSGDEAGGDNNEQFF,TGTGCCAGCAGCGGGGACGAAGCGGGAGGGGATAATAATGAGCAGTTCTTC
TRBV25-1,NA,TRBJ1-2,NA,CASGALNYGYTF,TGTGCCAGCGGAGCCTTGAACTATGGCTACACCTTC
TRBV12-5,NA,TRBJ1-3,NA,CASGFLTGPGNTIYF,TGTGCTAGTGGTTTTTTAACAGGGCCGGGAAACACCATATATTTT
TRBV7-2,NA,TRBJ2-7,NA,CASSLAGVSYEQYF,TGTGCCAGCAGCTTAGCGGGCGTCTCCTACGAGCAGTACTTC
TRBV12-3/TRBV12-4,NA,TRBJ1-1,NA,CASSPRMNTEAFF,TGTGCCAGCAGCCCCAGGATGAACACTGAAGCTTTCTTT
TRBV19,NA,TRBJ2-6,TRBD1,CASHRTGGPSGANVLTF,TGTGCCAGCCATCGGACAGGGGGCCCATCTGGGGCCAACGTCCTGACTTTC
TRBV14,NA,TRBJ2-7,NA,CASSQETTSYEQYF,TGTGCCAGCAGCCAAGAGACTACCTCCTACGAGCAGTACTTC
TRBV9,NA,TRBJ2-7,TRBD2,CASSAVAGGEQYF,TGTGCCAGCAGCGCGGTAGCGGGAGGCGAGCAGTACTTC
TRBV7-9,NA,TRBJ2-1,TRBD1,CASSLARTGQGYNEQFF,TGTGCCAGCAGCTTGGCACGCACGGGACAGGGCTACAATGAGCAGTTCTTC
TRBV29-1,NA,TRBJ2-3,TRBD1,CSVSGGQTFTDTQYF,TGCAGCGTTTCAGGGGGACAAACCTTCACAGATACGCAGTATTTT